What follows is one T cell receptor beta chain and its context. This CDR3 region has 13 residues. V was cut by 0 bases and J by 3 bases, with 6 bases left in between. From germline, CDR1 is MNHNS and CDR2 SASEGT. Sequencing used immunoSEQ multiplex PCR; TCRdb keeps in-frame clones, though not all of them. The sample includes roughly 100,000 clones, about 86% of them seen just once. This entry belongs to a study of control samples from healthy donors and cancer patients. The sample consisted of blood. This clonotype originated in a young man in good health. The rearrangement joins TRBV6-1 to TRBJ2-7, with a tentative D call TRBD2 (5 bases). The CDR3 sequence: CASSEAGSYEQYF. DNA for the CDR3: TGTGCCAGCAGTGAAGCGGGGAGCTACGAGCAGTACTTC.